This T cell receptor (beta chain) emerged from a study of cytomegalovirus exposure and HLA in healthy donors. The CDR3 spans 13 residues. Trimming left V 5 bases short and J 10 bases short, with 17 bases between. Germline CDR1 MNHEY, CDR2 SVGAGI. Concerning this clone: Its antigen is still unknown.

Amplification used 60 Vbeta primers and 13 Jbeta primers. TCRdb's copy holds only in-frame clones and misses some; the assay was immunoSEQ multiplex PCR. The data show approximately 180,000 clones, with 60% to 80% seen just once and just under 6.5% held by the top ten. Whole-study results and caveats: The classifier was said to identify cytomegalovirus status with high specificity and sensitivity. Follow-up analysis seemed to connect common viral pathogens with several of the most significant clusters identified. Most TCR sequences were rare, but some public TCRs occurred in many donors.

The chain links TRBV6-5 to TRBJ1-2, with TRBD1 as a possible D gene (5 bases). The material sequenced was PBMCs. This TCR was sampled from a man aged 40-50 years in good health and CMV-seropositive. The CDR3 reads CASSLRQGGDYTF. Here the CDR3 DNA reads TGTGCCAGCAGTCTGCGGCAGGGTGGAGACTACACCTTC.